This T cell receptor beta chain derives from a study of shared T cell receptors in the human thymus. Measured with immunoSEQ multiplex PCR; TCRdb has only the in-frame clones, and not every one. The sample lists 630,000 or so clones; 70% to 90% were seen once. The same data also contributed to another study, on human thymus T cells. That investigation notes: Infants, healthy and Finnish, who were having corrective surgery for congenital heart defects served as donors. Resections from corrective heart surgery supplied the thymus tissue. Seemingly biased V and J gene usage marked thymic and blood repertoires. Overlap was high between thymic repertoires from unrelated individuals, as reported in related research.

The source of this sequence is a boy younger than two with a congenital heart defect. Sequencing was carried out using thymocytes.

CDR3 in DNA: TGTGCCAGCAGGGGACAGTCACTACCTGAGTACCAAGAGACCCAGTACTTC. It codes for CASRGQSLPEYQETQYF. The chain has TRBV28 and TRBJ2-5; 7 bases are a match to TRBD1. Losses at the gene ends were 6 bases for V and 0 bases for J; bases not matched to a gene: 13. This CDR3 is built from 17 residues. Germline loops: CDR1 MDHEN, CDR2 SYDVKM.